The clone carrying this T cell receptor (beta chain) was counted a single time. Losses at the gene ends were 1 base for V and 5 bases for J; bases not matched to a gene: 9. The germline CDR1 and CDR2 sequences are KGHSH and LQKENI. The CDR3 covers 17 residues. The data were taken from a study of blood T cell repertoires in COVID-19. Turning to the study itself: Some COVID-19 samples were acute and others convalescent; all came from the United States, Italy and Spain.

As processed by the authors: Cell counts per sample came from amplifying reference gene primers. Profiling relied on immunoSEQ multiplex PCR, and the TCRdb table lists in-frame clones only, not all of them. D and trimming come from the DNA, and the V and J calls and clone size come from that table. This sample has under 250,000 clones, with roughly 86% found just once. The genes are TRBV18 and TRBJ2-3, with 10 nucleotides matching TRBD2. The sequence came from a woman of 80 years or more with COVID-19, enrolled during active disease. Sequences were obtained from peripheral blood. The CDR3 protein is CASSPLILAGEQDTQYF. The DNA of the CDR3 is TGTGCCAGCTCACCACTCATCCTAGCGGGGGAGCAAGATACGCAGTATTTT.